This is a list of T cell receptor beta chains from one sample in a study of graft-versus-host responses after intestinal transplantation. The antigens these receptors bind are not known. TCRdb's table, derived via immunoSEQ multiplex PCR, lists solely in-frame clones and lacks some. The table has around 97,000 clones, roughly 93% seen once. The source material was unstimulated CD8+ T cells sorted from spleen or lymph node cells, sampled before intestinal transplant. Receptors originate from a human donor who received an intestinal transplant. CDR3s include the opening cysteine and the closing phenylalanine or tryptophan. Fields, in order: clone size, J gene, V gene, CDR3 length, D gene, CDR3 protein, CDR3 DNA. A D gene is named only where the DNA matches it firmly. The listing skips clone size in some rows; elsewhere it reads once, few, many or a size class.

size: .
J: TRBJ2-7
V: TRBV10-3
length: 12
D: TRBD1
CDR3: CAIADRGNEQYF
DNA: TGTGCCATAGCGGACAGGGGAAACGAGCAGTACTTC

size: once
J: TRBJ2-7
V: TRBV5-4
length: 17
D: TRBD2
CDR3: CASSSDYGLAGGYEQYF
DNA: TGTGCCAGCAGCTCGGACTACGGACTAGCGGGGGGATACGAGCAGTACTTC

size: .
J: TRBJ2-6
V: TRBV5-6
length: 17
D: .
CDR3: CASSFGTPEAGANVLTF
DNA: TGTGCCAGCAGCTTCGGGACGCCGGAGGCTGGGGCCAACGTCCTGACTTTC

size: .
J: TRBJ2-1
V: TRBV5-4
length: 18
D: TRBD2
CDR3: CASSRGLAGALSYNEQFF
DNA: TGTGCCAGCAGCCGGGGACTAGCGGGGGCTCTATCCTACAATGAGCAGTTCTTC

size: .
J: TRBJ2-7
V: TRBV7-9
length: 11
D: TRBD1
CDR3: CASSPGGEQYF
DNA: TGTGCCAGCAGCCCAGGGGGCGAGCAGTACTTC

size: .
J: TRBJ2-1
V: TRBV5-1
length: 13
D: TRBD2
CDR3: CASSPAGGNEQFF
DNA: TGCGCCAGCAGCCCAGCGGGGGGCAATGAGCAGTTCTTC

size: .
J: TRBJ2-1
V: TRBV4-1
length: 15
D: TRBD1
CDR3: CASSQLDRGSNEQFF
DNA: TGCGCCAGCAGCCAATTGGACAGGGGATCAAATGAGCAGTTCTTC

size: .
J: TRBJ2-3
V: TRBV2
length: 16
D: TRBD2
CDR3: CASSLQRLAGADTQYF
DNA: TGTGCCAGCAGTCTGCAAAGACTAGCGGGGGCAGATACGCAGTATTTT

size: .
J: TRBJ1-2
V: TRBV14
length: 22
D: TRBD1
CDR3: CASSQAPGQGAQGVKGYYGYTF
DNA: TGTGCCAGCAGCCAAGCACCGGGACAGGGGGCGCAGGGCGTCAAGGGGTACTATGGCTACACCTTC

size: .
J: TRBJ1-2
V: TRBV5-1
length: 15
D: .
CDR3: CASSFPDRGGSGYTF
DNA: TGCGCCAGCAGCTTCCCTGACAGAGGCGGATCCGGCTACACCTTC

size: .
J: TRBJ2-1
V: TRBV23-1
length: 15
D: TRBD1
CDR3: CASSQDRTGPNEQFF
DNA: TGCGCCAGCAGTCAAGATAGGACAGGGCCAAATGAGCAGTTCTTC

size: .
J: TRBJ2-3
V: TRBV2
length: 17
D: .
CDR3: CASNLQGVSDGPDTQYF
DNA: TGTGCCAGCAATTTACAGGGTGTTAGTGATGGGCCAGATACGCAGTATTTT

size: .
J: TRBJ2-3
V: TRBV6-5
length: 15
D: TRBD2
CDR3: CASRLAGESTDTQYF
DNA: TGTGCCAGCAGACTAGCGGGGGAGAGCACAGATACGCAGTATTTT

size: .
J: TRBJ2-7
V: TRBV7-6
length: 17
D: TRBD2
CDR3: CASSLTSGGAESYEQYF
DNA: TGTGCCAGCAGCTTAACTAGCGGGGGGGCAGAATCCTACGAGCAGTACTTC

size: .
J: TRBJ2-2
V: TRBV5-1
length: 12
D: .
CDR3: CASSLETGELFF
DNA: TGCGCCAGCAGCTTAGAGACCGGGGAGCTGTTTTTT

size: .
J: TRBJ2-1
V: TRBV4-1
length: 16
D: TRBD2
CDR3: CASSQGLAGPYNEQFF
DNA: TGCGCCAGCAGCCAGGGCCTAGCGGGGCCCTACAATGAGCAGTTCTTC

size: .
J: TRBJ1-2
V: TRBV27
length: 16
D: TRBD1
CDR3: CASSLNRGRDNYGYTF
DNA: TGTGCCAGCAGTTTAAACAGGGGTAGGGATAACTATGGCTACACCTTC

size: .
J: TRBJ1-1
V: TRBV29-1
length: 11
D: .
CDR3: CSVAPGTEAFF
DNA: TGCAGCGTTGCTCCGGGGACTGAAGCTTTCTTT

size: .
J: TRBJ2-7
V: TRBV30
length: 14
D: TRBD1
CDR3: CAWSVDQGGQGWDF
DNA: TGTGCCTGGAGTGTGGATCAAGGCGGACAGGGCTGGGACTTC

size: .
J: TRBJ2-7
V: TRBV7-9
length: 13
D: .
CDR3: CASSFEDSYEQYF
DNA: TGTGCCAGCAGCTTCGAGGACAGCTACGAGCAGTACTTC

size: .
J: TRBJ2-1
V: TRBV4-1
length: 15
D: TRBD2
CDR3: CASNRLAGGFNEQFF
DNA: TGCGCCAGCAACCGACTAGCGGGGGGGTTCAATGAGCAGTTCTTC

size: .
J: TRBJ1-1
V: TRBV10-3
length: 14
D: TRBD1
CDR3: CAISEEGANTEAFF
DNA: TGTGCCATCAGTGAGGAGGGGGCGAACACTGAAGCTTTCTTT

size: .
J: TRBJ1-1
V: TRBV27
length: 14
D: .
CDR3: CASSGLVGNTEAFF
DNA: TGTGCCAGCAGTGGGCTGGTTGGGAACACTGAAGCTTTCTTT

size: .
J: TRBJ2-3
V: TRBV6-5
length: 15
D: TRBD2
CDR3: CASSFSGKSTDTQYF
DNA: TGTGCCAGCAGCTTTAGCGGGAAAAGCACAGATACGCAGTATTTT

size: .
J: TRBJ1-1
V: TRBV18
length: 16
D: .
CDR3: CASSPPEALANTEAFF
DNA: TGTGCCAGCTCACCACCGGAAGCGCTGGCAAACACTGAAGCTTTCTTT

size: .
J: TRBJ1-5
V: TRBV4-1
length: 15
D: .
CDR3: CASSQATGHPQPQHF
DNA: TGCGCCAGCAGCCAGGCTACAGGCCATCCCCAGCCCCAGCATTTT

size: .
J: TRBJ2-5
V: TRBV27
length: 15
D: .
CDR3: CASSLFRAEQETQYF
DNA: TGTGCCAGCAGTTTATTCCGGGCGGAGCAAGAGACCCAGTACTTC

size: .
J: TRBJ1-5
V: TRBV2
length: 12
D: .
CDR3: CASRIDNQPQHF
DNA: TGTGCCAGCAGGATCGACAATCAGCCCCAGCATTTT

size: .
J: TRBJ1-5
V: TRBV9
length: 13
D: .
CDR3: CASSATGSQPQHF
DNA: TGTGCCAGCAGCGCGACAGGAAGTCAGCCCCAGCATTTT

size: .
J: TRBJ1-2
V: TRBV7-8
length: 13
D: TRBD1
CDR3: CASSPDRGYGYTF
DNA: TGTGCCAGCAGCCCCGACAGGGGCTATGGCTACACCTTC

size: .
J: TRBJ2-7
V: TRBV19
length: 13
D: .
CDR3: CASSIGRGSEQYF
DNA: TGTGCCAGTAGTATCGGTAGAGGGTCCGAGCAGTACTTC

size: .
J: TRBJ2-7
V: TRBV7-6
length: 11
D: .
CDR3: CASSTTREQYF
DNA: TGTGCCAGCAGCACTACACGTGAGCAGTACTTC

size: .
J: TRBJ2-5
V: TRBV6-5
length: 12
D: .
CDR3: CASSSYGETQYF
DNA: TGTGCCAGCAGCAGTTATGGAGAGACCCAGTACTTC

size: .
J: TRBJ2-7
V: TRBV29-1
length: 17
D: TRBD1
CDR3: CSVVLRDRGYSSYEQYF
DNA: TGCAGCGTTGTGTTAAGGGACAGGGGGTATAGCTCCTACGAGCAGTACTTC

size: .
J: TRBJ2-2
V: TRBV7-9
length: 13
D: .
CDR3: CASSLFPTGELFF
DNA: TGTGCCAGCAGCTTATTTCCCACCGGGGAGCTGTTTTTT

size: .
J: TRBJ2-5
V: TRBV5-6
length: 15
D: .
CDR3: CASSLAGQHGETQYF
DNA: TGTGCCAGCAGCTTGGCCGGCCAACACGGAGAGACCCAGTACTTC

size: .
J: TRBJ2-3
V: TRBV5-1
length: 18
D: TRBD2
CDR3: CASSLEASGGAITDTQYF
DNA: TGCGCCAGCAGCTTGGAGGCTAGCGGGGGGGCCATCACAGATACGCAGTATTTT

size: .
J: TRBJ1-1
V: TRBV19
length: 15
D: .
CDR3: CASSGEGYFDTEAFF
DNA: TGTGCCAGTAGTGGCGAGGGATATTTCGACACTGAAGCTTTCTTT

size: .
J: TRBJ1-1
V: TRBV19
length: 14
D: TRBD1
CDR3: CASRFQGAFPEAFF
DNA: TGTGCCAGTAGATTTCAGGGGGCTTTTCCCGAAGCTTTCTTT

size: .
J: TRBJ1-1
V: TRBV19
length: 12
D: .
CDR3: CASSGRRTEAFF
DNA: TGTGCCAGTAGTGGAAGGAGGACTGAAGCTTTCTTT

size: once
J: TRBJ1-5
V: TRBV4-1
length: 16
D: .
CDR3: CASSQVNSGGNQPQHF
DNA: TGCGCCAGCAGCCAAGTAAATTCCGGGGGCAATCAGCCCCAGCATTTT

size: few
J: TRBJ1-6
V: TRBV19
length: 13
D: TRBD1
CDR3: CAGGQGLGSPLHF
DNA: TGTGCCGGAGGACAGGGGTTAGGTTCACCCCTCCACTTT

size: .
J: TRBJ2-7
V: TRBV19
length: 11
D: TRBD1
CDR3: CASGQGYEQYF
DNA: TGTGCCAGTGGACAGGGCTACGAGCAGTACTTC